The rows below give T cell receptor beta chains drawn from one sample of a study of cytomegalovirus exposure and HLA in healthy donors. Produced via immunoSEQ multiplex PCR; TCRdb's table is partial and in-frame only. The repertoire holds some 170,000 clones, with 65% to 85% as singletons. Sequenced: PBMCs. The source of these receptors is a female donor in good health and CMV-seronegative. CDR3s leave out the opening cysteine and the closing phenylalanine or tryptophan.

J gene | V gene | CDR3 protein
TRBJ2-7 | TRBV6-1 | ASLRQAYSYEQY
TRBJ2-5 | TRBV6-1 | ASSVIKGEETQY
TRBJ2-7 | TRBV28 | ASSARDRGYEQY
TRBJ2-2 | TRBV9 | ASSPQALMATGELF
TRBJ2-7 | TRBV11-3 | ASSLGLVHRVEQY
TRBJ2-7 | TRBV21-1 | ASSKPTGRYEQY
TRBJ2-7 | TRBV7-9 | ASSGNSGRPYVYEQY
TRBJ2-3 | TRBV9 | ASSVGVAGITDTQY
TRBJ1-5 | TRBV6-1 | ASRIREYSNQPQH
TRBJ2-2 | TRBV29-1 | SVEPGNTGELF